This T cell receptor beta chain originates from a study of shared clonotypes between healthy human individuals. General study results and limits: Larger richness was generally estimated for naive than memory subsets. Against clonotypes common to all four donors, non-shared ones had lower generation probabilities.

As processed by the authors: Without quality scores, immunoSEQ junctional reads could not be filtered like full-length reads. The repertoire was sequenced with immunoSEQ multiplex PCR; TCRdb's copy has only in-frame clones and lacks some. V and J calls and clone size are given by that table; D and trimming were obtained from the DNA. The table shows about 110,000 clones, with 68% occurring only once. V lost 0 bases to trimming and J lost 10 bases; unmatched junction nucleotides: 3. CDR1 is MNHNS, CDR2 SASEGT, per germline. The CDR3 contains 16 residues. With regard to this clone: Its antigen is not identified.

This clonotype was obtained from a woman younger than 45 in good health. V gene TRBV6-1 combines with J gene TRBJ2-1; TRBD2 aligns across 16 bases. The sequenced material came from memory CD8+ T cells sorted from blood. The sample's subset: CD45RO+ cells pooled with CCR7-negative TemRA cells. The CDR3 loop is CASSEAPGLAGGEQFF. DNA of the CDR3: TGTGCCAGCAGTGAAGCCCCGGGACTAGCGGGAGGGGAGCAGTTCTTC.